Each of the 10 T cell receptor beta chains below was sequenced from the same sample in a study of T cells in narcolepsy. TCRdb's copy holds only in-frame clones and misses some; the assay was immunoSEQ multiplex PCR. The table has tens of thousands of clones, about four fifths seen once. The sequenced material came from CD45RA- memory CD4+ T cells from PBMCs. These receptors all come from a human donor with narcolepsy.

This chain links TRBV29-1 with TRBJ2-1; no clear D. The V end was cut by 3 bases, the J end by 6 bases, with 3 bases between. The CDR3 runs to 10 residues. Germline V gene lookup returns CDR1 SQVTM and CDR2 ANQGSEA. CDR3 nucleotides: TGCAGCGTTGACTCCAATGAGCAGTTCTTC. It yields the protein CSVDSNEQFF.

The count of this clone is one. The CDR3 protein is CASSSLGQGIMGNQPQHF. CDR3 nucleotides: TGTGCCAGCAGCTCTTTAGGACAGGGGATTATGGGCAATCAGCCCCAGCATTTT. The chain uses TRBV7-2 and TRBJ1-5; 9 bases match TRBD1. V lost 4 bases to trimming and J lost 2 bases; unmatched junction nucleotides: 12. The germline gives CDR1 SGHTA, CDR2 FQGNSA. CDR3 length equals 18 residues. Variable domain in full (rest from reference TRBV7-2 and TRBJ1-5): GAGVSQSPSNKVTEKGKDVELRCDPISGHTALYWYRQSLGQGLEFLIYFQGNSAPDKSGLPSDRFSAERTGGSVSTLTIQRTQQEDSAVYLCASSSLGQGIMGNQPQHFGDGTRLSIL.

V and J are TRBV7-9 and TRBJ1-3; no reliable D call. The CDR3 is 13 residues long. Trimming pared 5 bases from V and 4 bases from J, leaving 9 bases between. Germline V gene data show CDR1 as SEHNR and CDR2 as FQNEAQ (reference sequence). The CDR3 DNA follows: TGTGCCAGCAGCCTAAGAAGAGGAAACACCATATATTTT. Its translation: CASSLRRGNTIYF.

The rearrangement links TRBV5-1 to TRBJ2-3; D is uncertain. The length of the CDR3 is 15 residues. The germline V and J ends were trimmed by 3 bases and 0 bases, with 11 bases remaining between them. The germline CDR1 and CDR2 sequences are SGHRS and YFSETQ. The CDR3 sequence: CASSSARVSTDTQYF. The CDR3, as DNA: TGCGCCAGCAGCTCGGCCCGGGTTAGCACAGATACGCAGTATTTT.

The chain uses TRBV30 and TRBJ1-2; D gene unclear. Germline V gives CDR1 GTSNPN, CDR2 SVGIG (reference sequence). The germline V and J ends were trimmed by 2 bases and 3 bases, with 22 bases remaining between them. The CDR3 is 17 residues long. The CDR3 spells CAWSPNQIHSTHYGYTF. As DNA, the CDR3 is TGTGCCTGGAGTCCGAATCAGATACATTCAACTCACTATGGCTACACCTTC.

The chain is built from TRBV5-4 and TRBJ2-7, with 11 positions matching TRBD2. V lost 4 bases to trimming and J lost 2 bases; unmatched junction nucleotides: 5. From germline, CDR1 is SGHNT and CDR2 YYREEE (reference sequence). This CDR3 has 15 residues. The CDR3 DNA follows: TGTGCCAGCAGCCCGACTAGCGGGGTCACCTACGAGCAGTACTTC. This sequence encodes CASSPTSGVTYEQYF.

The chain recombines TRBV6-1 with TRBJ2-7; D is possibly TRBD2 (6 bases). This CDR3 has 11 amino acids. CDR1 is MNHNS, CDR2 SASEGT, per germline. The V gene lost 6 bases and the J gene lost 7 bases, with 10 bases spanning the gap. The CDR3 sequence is CASRRLEEQYF. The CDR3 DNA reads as TGTGCCAGCAGAAGACTAGAGGAGCAGTACTTC.

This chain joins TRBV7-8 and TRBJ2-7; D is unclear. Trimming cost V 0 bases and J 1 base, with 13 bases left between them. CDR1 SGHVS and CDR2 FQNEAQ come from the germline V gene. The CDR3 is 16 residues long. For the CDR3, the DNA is TGTGCCAGCAGCTTAGCGATCTCTATTGGGTCCTACGAGCAGTACTTC. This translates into CASSLAISIGSYEQYF.

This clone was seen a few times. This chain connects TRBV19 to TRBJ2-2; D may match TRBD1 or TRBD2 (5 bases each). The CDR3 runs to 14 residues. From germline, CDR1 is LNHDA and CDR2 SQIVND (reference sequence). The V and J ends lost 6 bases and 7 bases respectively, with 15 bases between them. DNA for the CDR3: TGTGCCAGTAGGCGGGCAGGGATAATCGGGGAGCTGTTTTTT. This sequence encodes CASRRAGIIGELFF.

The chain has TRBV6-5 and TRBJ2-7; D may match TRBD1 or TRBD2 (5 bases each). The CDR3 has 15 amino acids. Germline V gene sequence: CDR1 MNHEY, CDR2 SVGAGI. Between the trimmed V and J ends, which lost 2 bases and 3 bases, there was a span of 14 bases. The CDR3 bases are TGTGCCAGCAGTTACGCCCGAGGGGTGTTCTACGAGCAGTACTTC. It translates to CASSYARGVFYEQYF.